A selection of T cell receptor beta chains follows, all from one sample in a study of blood T cell repertoires in COVID-19. Sequencing used immunoSEQ multiplex PCR; TCRdb keeps in-frame clones, though not all of them. The table lists approximately 290,000 clones, around nine tenths of them singletons. Sequencing input: peripheral blood. All receptors come from a young man with acute or convalescent COVID-19. CDR3s include the opening cysteine and the closing phenylalanine or tryptophan. D genes are given only for firm matches. Some rows have no size entry. The others give once, few or many, or a class for an expanded clone.

v_gene: TRBV30; d_gene: TRBD2; abundance: .; j_gene: TRBJ2-2; CDR3nt: TGTGCCTGGAAGGGGGCGGGACTAGCGACCGGGGAGCTGTTTTTT; CDR3aa: CAWKGAGLATGELFF
v_gene: TRBV30; d_gene: .; abundance: .; j_gene: TRBJ1-4; CDR3nt: TGTGCCTGGAGAAGCAGGGTATTGGATGAAAAACTGTTTTTT; CDR3aa: CAWRSRVLDEKLFF
v_gene: TRBV11-2; d_gene: .; abundance: few; j_gene: TRBJ2-3; CDR3nt: TGTGCCAGCAGCTCTAATACGCAGTATTTT; CDR3aa: CASSSNTQYF
v_gene: TRBV5-1; d_gene: .; abundance: .; j_gene: TRBJ2-5; CDR3nt: TGCGCCAGCAGCGGCAGGGGACAAGAGACCCAGTACTTC; CDR3aa: CASSGRGQETQYF
v_gene: TRBV28; d_gene: .; abundance: .; j_gene: TRBJ1-2; CDR3nt: TGTGCCAGCAGTTTAAATATAGGGGGGGCAGGTTACGGCTACACCTTC; CDR3aa: CASSLNIGGAGYGYTF
v_gene: TRBV2; d_gene: .; abundance: .; j_gene: TRBJ2-7; CDR3nt: TGTGCCAGCAGTGCCCAGGGGGGTTCATCCTACGAGCAGTACTTC; CDR3aa: CASSAQGGSSYEQYF
v_gene: TRBV10-3; d_gene: .; abundance: .; j_gene: TRBJ2-3; CDR3nt: TGTGCCACTCGAGCTGGGCCAGGCACAGATACGCAGTATTTT; CDR3aa: CATRAGPGTDTQYF
v_gene: TRBV5-4; d_gene: TRBD1; abundance: .; j_gene: TRBJ2-5; CDR3nt: TGTGCCAGCAGCTTGGCCGATTCGACAGGGAACCAAGAGACCCAGTACTTC; CDR3aa: CASSLADSTGNQETQYF
v_gene: TRBV15; d_gene: .; abundance: .; j_gene: TRBJ1-2; CDR3nt: TGTGCCACCAGCAGGGGCCAAGACTATGGCTACACCTTC; CDR3aa: CATSRGQDYGYTF
v_gene: TRBV10-2; d_gene: .; abundance: .; j_gene: TRBJ1-2; CDR3nt: TGCGCCAGCAGTAAGCCGACAGGAGGCTACACCTTC; CDR3aa: CASSKPTGGYTF
v_gene: TRBV6-2/TRBV6-3; d_gene: TRBD2; abundance: .; j_gene: TRBJ2-1; CDR3nt: TGTGCCAGCAGCACCGGGGGGGTGGCACAGAAGCAGTTCTTC; CDR3aa: CASSTGGVAQKQFF
v_gene: TRBV3-1/TRBV3-2; d_gene: .; abundance: .; j_gene: TRBJ1-4; CDR3nt: TGTGCCAGCAGCCAAGACTACCGACAGACAAAAGGAGAAAAACTGTTTTTT; CDR3aa: CASSQDYRQTKGEKLFF
v_gene: TRBV6-5; d_gene: .; abundance: .; j_gene: TRBJ1-6; CDR3nt: TGTGCCAGCAGTTGGCAGACAAGCTCCTATAATTCACCCCTCCACTTT; CDR3aa: CASSWQTSSYNSPLHF
v_gene: TRBV5-4; d_gene: TRBD1; abundance: .; j_gene: TRBJ1-6; CDR3nt: TGTGCCAGCAGCGCAACCGGGACAGGGTCGCGATCACCCCTCCACTTT; CDR3aa: CASSATGTGSRSPLHF
v_gene: TRBV29-1; d_gene: .; abundance: once; j_gene: TRBJ1-4; CDR3nt: TGCAGCGTTGAAGATTGGACAATCGGAACTAATGAAAAACTGTTTTTT; CDR3aa: CSVEDWTIGTNEKLFF
v_gene: TRBV5-4; d_gene: TRBD1; abundance: .; j_gene: TRBJ1-2; CDR3nt: TGTGCCAGCAGCATGGACAGGGCTCGTGGCTACACCTTC; CDR3aa: CASSMDRARGYTF
v_gene: TRBV11-2; d_gene: TRBD1; abundance: .; j_gene: TRBJ2-7; CDR3nt: TGTGCCAGCAGCCTGGACAGGGCGCAGCAGTACTTC; CDR3aa: CASSLDRAQQYF
v_gene: TRBV28; d_gene: TRBD1; abundance: .; j_gene: TRBJ2-7; CDR3nt: TGTGCCAGCAGTTTGGCAAGGGGACAGGGGTTTTTCGAGCAGTACTTC; CDR3aa: CASSLARGQGFFEQYF
v_gene: TRBV28; d_gene: TRBD1; abundance: .; j_gene: TRBJ1-1; CDR3nt: TGTGCCAGCAGTTATTCCTGGGGACAGGGATCCACTGAAGCTTTCTTT; CDR3aa: CASSYSWGQGSTEAFF
v_gene: TRBV7-8; d_gene: TRBD1; abundance: .; j_gene: TRBJ1-5; CDR3nt: TGTGCCAGCAGCCCTCGGACAGGGGGCATGTATAGCAATCAGCCCCAGCATTTT; CDR3aa: CASSPRTGGMYSNQPQHF
v_gene: TRBV27; d_gene: .; abundance: .; j_gene: TRBJ2-3; CDR3nt: TGTGCCAGCAGTCCGGGAATGACGCCAGATACGCAGTATTTT; CDR3aa: CASSPGMTPDTQYF
v_gene: TRBV19; d_gene: TRBD2; abundance: .; j_gene: TRBJ2-1; CDR3nt: TGTGCCAGTAGTACGGCGGGAGGGAAGGTGCGTGAGCAGTTCTTC; CDR3aa: CASSTAGGKVREQFF
v_gene: TRBV5-1; d_gene: .; abundance: .; j_gene: TRBJ2-7; CDR3nt: TGCGCCAGCAGCCTGGACTTATGGTACGAGCAGTACTTC; CDR3aa: CASSLDLWYEQYF
v_gene: TRBV3-1/TRBV3-2; d_gene: .; abundance: .; j_gene: TRBJ1-1; CDR3nt: TGTGCCAGCAGCCAAGTGCTGGGGCGCCCTGAAGCTTTCTTT; CDR3aa: CASSQVLGRPEAFF
v_gene: TRBV6-6; d_gene: .; abundance: .; j_gene: TRBJ1-1; CDR3nt: TGTGCCAGCAGGGGGGGAACTGAAGCTTTCTTT; CDR3aa: CASRGGTEAFF
v_gene: TRBV3-1/TRBV3-2; d_gene: TRBD1; abundance: few; j_gene: TRBJ1-1; CDR3nt: TGTGCCAGCAGTCATTCCGGGACAGGGAACACTGAAGCTTTCTTT; CDR3aa: CASSHSGTGNTEAFF
v_gene: TRBV12-5; d_gene: TRBD1; abundance: .; j_gene: TRBJ2-5; CDR3nt: TGTGCTAGTGCCCAGGGACAGTCAGTAGAGACCCAGTACTTC; CDR3aa: CASAQGQSVETQYF
v_gene: TRBV5-1; d_gene: TRBD2; abundance: .; j_gene: TRBJ2-1; CDR3nt: TGCGCCAGCAGCCGAAGGACTAGCGGGGACTATGGTGAGCAGTTCTTC; CDR3aa: CASSRRTSGDYGEQFF
v_gene: TRBV7-9; d_gene: .; abundance: .; j_gene: TRBJ2-7; CDR3nt: TGTGCCAGCAGCACAGGATACAGCTTATTCTACGAGCAGTACTTC; CDR3aa: CASSTGYSLFYEQYF
v_gene: TRBV9; d_gene: .; abundance: .; j_gene: TRBJ2-2; CDR3nt: TGTGCCAGCAGCTTTTTAACCGGGGAGCTGTTTTTT; CDR3aa: CASSFLTGELFF
v_gene: TRBV5-1; d_gene: .; abundance: .; j_gene: TRBJ2-7; CDR3nt: TGCGCCAGCAGCTACGGAGGCTACGAGCAGTACTTC; CDR3aa: CASSYGGYEQYF
v_gene: TRBV6-5; d_gene: .; abundance: once; j_gene: TRBJ2-7; CDR3nt: TGTGCCAGCAGTTACCGGGGAGGACCCTACGAGCAGTACTTC; CDR3aa: CASSYRGGPYEQYF
v_gene: TRBV7-2; d_gene: TRBD1; abundance: .; j_gene: TRBJ2-7; CDR3nt: TGTGCCAGCAGCTCGGGACAGGTTGGCTCCTACGAGCAGTACTTC; CDR3aa: CASSSGQVGSYEQYF
v_gene: TRBV12-3/TRBV12-4; d_gene: .; abundance: once; j_gene: TRBJ1-5; CDR3nt: TGTGCCAGCAGTCCAGGTCCACAGCCCCAGCATTTT; CDR3aa: CASSPGPQPQHF
v_gene: TRBV28; d_gene: .; abundance: .; j_gene: TRBJ1-5; CDR3nt: TGTGCCAGCGGCTCGCAGGGGCGTGGCAATCAGCCCCAGCATTTT; CDR3aa: CASGSQGRGNQPQHF
v_gene: TRBV5-6; d_gene: TRBD2; abundance: .; j_gene: TRBJ2-3; CDR3nt: TGTGCCAGCAGCTTTAAGACTAGCGGGGGGCAAGATACGCAGTATTTT; CDR3aa: CASSFKTSGGQDTQYF
v_gene: TRBV19; d_gene: .; abundance: .; j_gene: TRBJ2-3; CDR3nt: TGTGCCAGTAGTATCGGGAAAGGGTCGCTCACCAAGTATTTT; CDR3aa: CASSIGKGSLTKYF
v_gene: TRBV19; d_gene: .; abundance: .; j_gene: TRBJ2-3; CDR3nt: TGTGCCACCAAAGTATCGGGGACAGATACGCAGTATTTT; CDR3aa: CATKVSGTDTQYF